This TCR beta chain was identified in a study of cytomegalovirus exposure and HLA in healthy donors. Broader study findings: The analysis excluded some indistinguishable V segments, including TRBV6-2 and TRBV6-3.

Primers for the PCR totalled 60 Vbeta and 13 Jbeta. Some clones are missing from TCRdb's copy, which holds only in-frame ones; the method was immunoSEQ multiplex PCR. The table records 82,000 or so clones, 70% to 75% of them present only once. The V and J ends lost 0 bases and 1 base, in that order; junction bases with no gene match: 2. CDR1 is SGHTS and CDR2 is YDEGEE in the germline V gene. The CDR3 runs 15 residues. As regards this clone: Its antigen remains unknown.

The material sequenced was PBMCs. The J gene is TRBJ2-3, the V gene TRBV5-8; TRBD2 aligns across 7 bases. The TCR sequence derives from a woman aged 45-65 years in good health and CMV-seropositive. In DNA form, the CDR3 reads TGTGCCAGCAGCTTGGGACTAGCCGGCACAGATACGCAGTATTTT. This translates into CASSLGLAGTDTQYF. Full variable domain (outside the CDR3, taken from reference TRBV5-8 and TRBJ2-3): EAGVTQSPTHLIKTRGQQATLRCSPISGHTSVYWYQQALGLGLQFLLWYDEGEERNRGNFPPRFSGRQFPNYSSELNVNALELEDSALYLCASSLGLAGTDTQYFGPGTRLTVL.